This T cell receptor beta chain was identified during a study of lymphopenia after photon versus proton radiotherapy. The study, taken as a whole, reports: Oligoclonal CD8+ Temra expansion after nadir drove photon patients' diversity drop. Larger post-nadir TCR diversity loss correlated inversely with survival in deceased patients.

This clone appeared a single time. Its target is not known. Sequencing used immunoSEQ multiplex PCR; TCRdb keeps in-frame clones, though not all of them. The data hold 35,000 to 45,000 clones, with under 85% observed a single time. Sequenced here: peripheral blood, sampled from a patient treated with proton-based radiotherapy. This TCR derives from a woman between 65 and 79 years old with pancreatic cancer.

Written as DNA, the CDR3 is TGTGCCAGTAGTCTAGGGACGTTACAAGAGACCCAGTACTTC. Its translation is CASSLGTLQETQYF. This sequence joins TRBV19 and TRBJ2-5; perhaps D is TRBD1 or TRBD2 (5 bases each). V was pared by 5 bases and J by 2 bases, with 12 bases between. This CDR3 spans 14 amino acids. CDR1 LNHDA and CDR2 SQIVND come from the germline V gene (reference sequence).